Reported below is one TCR beta chain. In this sample, this clone turned up once. Its antigen specificity is not known. No much larger clone is present one base from it, and per-base qualities are unavailable. CDR1 and CDR2, per the germline V gene (reference sequence), are SEHNR and FQNEAQ. The CDR3 contains 15 residues, cysteine and phenylalanine counted. CDR3 DNA is the only sequence kept; it has 45 bases, read in frame from the first base. V sheds 5 bases and J sheds 5 bases, leaving 18 bases between their ends. These data originate in a study of blood T cell repertoires in COVID-19 (dated by TCRdb to the early 2020s). Looking at the study overall: Samples covering the acute and convalescent phases of COVID-19 were provided by collaborators in the United States, Italy and Spain. A freely available public database, intended as a resource for researchers studying the immune response to SARS-CoV-2, is where the repertoires were released. The prospective study material was composed of cDNA or gDNA derived from T cells, B-cell-depleted T cells, or PBMCs. Sample metadata almost always included a de-identified subject ID, COVID-19 status, age in years and sex. HLA class I and class II types, where available, came from metadata supplied by the sample provider rather than from assay-based typing. The dataset comprised deeply sampled blood TCRbeta repertoires from subjects exposed to, actively infected with, or recovered from COVID-19. The samples were drawn from the first 160 participants of the ongoing ImmuneRACE study and from 1,254 subjects provided by 6 global collaborators. The investigation overall reported the following: The quantity of clinical and demographic metadata differed by source and by participant and was supplied without curation.

Collaborating institutions collected whole blood in K2EDTA tubes following their own protocols. For TCRbeta analysis, collaborators shipped samples in one of three forms: frozen whole blood, isolated PBMCs, or DNA extracted from either of those sample types. TCRbeta CDR3 regions were amplified from genomic DNA by means of the immunoSEQ Assay, a bias-controlled multiplex PCR. The paper's data handling went like this. Nucleated cell counts per sample were estimated from amplification of reference gene primers within the assay. To quantify the absolute abundance of each unique TCRbeta CDR3 rearrangement, sequence reads were collapsed and filtered. Productive Simpson clonality was computed per sample as the square root of Simpson's diversity index over productive rearrangements. TCRdb stores this immuneACCESS table with in-frame sequences only. Part of the clones is absent; in the studies checked, under half of the shortfall reflects unresolved V genes, and no reason is known for the rest. The V and J calls and clone size were taken over from that table, and D and trimming were inferred from the DNA. Within this sample are around 200,000 clones, with around 90% of them counted one time only. Around 3% of the sample is held by the ten biggest clonotypes.

The material sequenced was peripheral blood. This receptor was obtained from a man aged 40-49 years with active or convalescent COVID-19. The sequence joins TRBV7-9 to TRBJ2-5, with a tentative D gene TRBD2 over 7 matching bases. The bases read TGTGCCAGCAGCCATGCGGGGGCTGGGTGGGAGACCCAGTACTTC. Translation gives CASSHAGAGWETQYF.